The rows below give T cell receptor beta chains drawn from one sample of a study of vaccination effects on CD4 cells after COVID-19. TCRdb's table, derived via immunoSEQ multiplex PCR, lists solely in-frame clones and lacks some. The sample includes over 80,000 clones, over 75% of them seen just once. No antigen is known for these receptors. Sample: CD4+ T cells from PBMCs cultured with HCoV-OC43 spike peptides, taken after COVID-19 vaccination. Receptors originate from a human donor who received a COVID-19 vaccine. The CDR3 runs from the conserved cysteine through the conserved F or W. Fields, in order: J gene, D gene, clone size, V gene, CDR3 DNA, CDR3 protein. The D gene is left open where the match is weak. Clone size is not always given. Where it is, it says once, few, many or a class for expanded clones.

j_call: TRBJ1-2
d_call: -
clone_size: -
v_call: TRBV3-1/TRBV3-2
cdr3_nt: TGTGCCAGCAGCCAAGATGGTTGGGTGGGCCTTAACTATGGCTACACCTTC
cdr3_aa: CASSQDGWVGLNYGYTF

j_call: TRBJ2-2
d_call: TRBD2
clone_size: few
v_call: TRBV3-1/TRBV3-2
cdr3_nt: TGTGCCAGCACCGGACTAGCCTCCGGGGAGCTGTTTTTT
cdr3_aa: CASTGLASGELFF

j_call: TRBJ1-1
d_call: -
clone_size: -
v_call: TRBV12-3/TRBV12-4
cdr3_nt: TGTGCCAGCAGTTTGGGTAGGGACACTGAAGCTTTCTTT
cdr3_aa: CASSLGRDTEAFF

j_call: TRBJ2-2
d_call: -
clone_size: -
v_call: TRBV19
cdr3_nt: TGTGCCAGTAGTATCGAAAGGATGGCCGGGGAGCTGTTTTTT
cdr3_aa: CASSIERMAGELFF

j_call: TRBJ2-3
d_call: TRBD2
clone_size: -
v_call: TRBV28
cdr3_nt: TGTGCCAGCAGTTTCCCACTAGCGGGGGCAGGAGATACGCAGTATTTT
cdr3_aa: CASSFPLAGAGDTQYF

j_call: TRBJ1-4
d_call: -
clone_size: once
v_call: TRBV7-2
cdr3_nt: TGTGCCAGCAGCTTATACCACGGGTCTAATGAAAAACTGTTTTTT
cdr3_aa: CASSLYHGSNEKLFF

j_call: TRBJ2-6
d_call: TRBD2
clone_size: -
v_call: TRBV7-8
cdr3_nt: TGTGCCAGCAGCTTAGCGGAGCGGGGGAGCTCTGGGGCCAACGTCCTGACTTTC
cdr3_aa: CASSLAERGSSGANVLTF

j_call: TRBJ1-1
d_call: -
clone_size: once
v_call: TRBV10-1
cdr3_nt: TGCGCCAGCAAGGTGAACACTGAAGCTTTCTTT
cdr3_aa: CASKVNTEAFF

j_call: TRBJ1-3
d_call: TRBD1
clone_size: -
v_call: TRBV6-5
cdr3_nt: TGTGCCAGCAGTTACTGGGGGACAGGCTCTGGAAACACCATATATTTT
cdr3_aa: CASSYWGTGSGNTIYF

j_call: TRBJ2-3
d_call: TRBD2
clone_size: -
v_call: TRBV18
cdr3_nt: TGTGCCAGCTCACCAGGCGGGGGACGCACAGATACGCAGTATTTT
cdr3_aa: CASSPGGGRTDTQYF

j_call: TRBJ1-6
d_call: -
clone_size: -
v_call: TRBV7-9
cdr3_nt: TGTGCCAGCAGCTTAGTCCGGGATTTTTCACCCCTCCACTTT
cdr3_aa: CASSLVRDFSPLHF

j_call: TRBJ1-4
d_call: TRBD1
clone_size: -
v_call: TRBV6-5
cdr3_nt: TGTGCCAGCGCCCCGGGGGGGACAGGGAATGAAAAACTGTTTTTT
cdr3_aa: CASAPGGTGNEKLFF

j_call: TRBJ1-3
d_call: TRBD1
clone_size: -
v_call: TRBV3-1/TRBV3-2
cdr3_nt: TGTGCCAGCAGCCGACAGGGAGCGGGAAACACCATATATTTT
cdr3_aa: CASSRQGAGNTIYF

j_call: TRBJ2-3
d_call: -
clone_size: -
v_call: TRBV6-5
cdr3_nt: TGTGCCAGCAGCCTCGACAGGTCTGGAGATACGCAGTATTTT
cdr3_aa: CASSLDRSGDTQYF

j_call: TRBJ1-3
d_call: -
clone_size: -
v_call: TRBV24-1
cdr3_nt: TGTGCCACCAGTGATGGGGTCAACTCTGGAAACACCATATATTTT
cdr3_aa: CATSDGVNSGNTIYF

j_call: TRBJ1-4
d_call: -
clone_size: -
v_call: TRBV6-2/TRBV6-3
cdr3_nt: TGTGCCAGCAGCCCGGGGGGGCGAACTAATGAAAAACTGTTTTTT
cdr3_aa: CASSPGGRTNEKLFF

j_call: TRBJ2-3
d_call: TRBD2
clone_size: -
v_call: TRBV6-5
cdr3_nt: TGTGCCAGCAGTAACCTAGCGGGGGTTACAGATACGCAGTATTTT
cdr3_aa: CASSNLAGVTDTQYF

j_call: TRBJ1-1
d_call: -
clone_size: -
v_call: TRBV12-3/TRBV12-4
cdr3_nt: TGTGCCAGCAGTTATCAATGGAACACTGAAGCTTTCTTT
cdr3_aa: CASSYQWNTEAFF

j_call: TRBJ2-1
d_call: TRBD2
clone_size: -
v_call: TRBV15
cdr3_nt: TGTGCCACCAGCAGAGCGGGTTTACTAGCGGGGCTAAGCAATGAGCAGTTCTTC
cdr3_aa: CATSRAGLLAGLSNEQFF

j_call: TRBJ1-5
d_call: -
clone_size: -
v_call: TRBV2
cdr3_nt: TGTGCCAGCAGACTCGACAGCCTCAATCAGCCCCAGCATTTT
cdr3_aa: CASRLDSLNQPQHF